The TCR beta chain under discussion was sequenced for a study of CD8 T cells in Susac syndrome. Losses at the gene ends were 1 base for V and 7 bases for J; bases not matched to a gene: 16. Looked up from germline, CDR1 is SGHVS and CDR2 is FQNEAQ. The CDR3 contains 17 residues. The authors reverse transcribed about 0.5 to 1 ug RNA with random hexamers. TCRdb used MiXCR to reprocess the immunoSEQ multiplex PCR reads, holding one entry per CDR3 protein. The sample yields hundreds of thousands of distinct CDR3 sequences, roughly 85% seen once. The clonotype originates from a human donor with multiple sclerosis. The sequencing sample was made of CD8+ T cells from PBMCs. This chain links TRBV7-8 with TRBJ2-7; 7 bases match TRBD1. CDR3 in DNA: TGTGCCAGCAGCTTAGTTTTTCGCCGGGACAGTTTGGGAGAGCAGTACTTC. This sequence encodes CASSLVFRRDSLGEQYF. Supplemented by reference TRBV7-8 and TRBJ2-7, the full variable domain reads GAGVSQSPRYKVAKRGQDVALRCDPISGHVSLFWYQQALGQGPEFLTYFQNEAQLDKSGLPSDRFFAERPEGSVSTLKIQRTQQEDSAVYLCASSLVFRRDSLGEQYFGPGTRLTVT.